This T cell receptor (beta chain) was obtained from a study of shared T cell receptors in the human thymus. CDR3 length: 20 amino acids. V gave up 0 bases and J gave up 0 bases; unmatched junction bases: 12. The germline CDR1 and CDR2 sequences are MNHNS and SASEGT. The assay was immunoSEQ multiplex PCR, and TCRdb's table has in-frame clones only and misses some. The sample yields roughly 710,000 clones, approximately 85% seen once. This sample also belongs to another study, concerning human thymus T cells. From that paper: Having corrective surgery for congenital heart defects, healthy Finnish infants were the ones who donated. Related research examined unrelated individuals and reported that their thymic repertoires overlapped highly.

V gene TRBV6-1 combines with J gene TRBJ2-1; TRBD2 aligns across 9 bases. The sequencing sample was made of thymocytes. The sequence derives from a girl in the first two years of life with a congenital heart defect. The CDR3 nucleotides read TGTGCCAGCAGTGAAGCAGTGGCTAGCGGGGACCCGAGCTCCTACAATGAGCAGTTCTTC. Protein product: CASSEAVASGDPSSYNEQFF.